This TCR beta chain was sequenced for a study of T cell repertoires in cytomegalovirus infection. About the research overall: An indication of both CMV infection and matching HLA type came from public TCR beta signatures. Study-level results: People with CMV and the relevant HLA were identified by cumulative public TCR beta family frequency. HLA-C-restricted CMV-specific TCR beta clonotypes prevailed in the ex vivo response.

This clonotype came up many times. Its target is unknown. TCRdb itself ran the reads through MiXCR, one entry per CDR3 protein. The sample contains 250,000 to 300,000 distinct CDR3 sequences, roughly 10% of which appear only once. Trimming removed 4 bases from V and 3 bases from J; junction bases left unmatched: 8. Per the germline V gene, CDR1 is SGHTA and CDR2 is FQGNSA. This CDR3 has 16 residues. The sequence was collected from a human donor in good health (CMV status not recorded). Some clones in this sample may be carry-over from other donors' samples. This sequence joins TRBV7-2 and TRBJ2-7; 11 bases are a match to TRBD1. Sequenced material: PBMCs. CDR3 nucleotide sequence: TGTGCCAGCAGCTATTCGTCCGGGACAGGGGGCTACGAGCAGTACTTC. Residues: CASSYSSGTGGYEQYF.